Given below is one T cell receptor (beta chain) in context. Method: immunoSEQ multiplex PCR; TCRdb's copy keeps in-frame clones and lacks some. The table lists tens of thousands of clones, 86% of them singletons, with 13% in the top ten. This sample was taken from a study of T cell changes during pregnancy in multiple sclerosis. The receptor's source is a female donor in good health, enrolled as a control in a pregnancy study. Here the sequenced sample was CD8+ T cells from peripheral blood mononuclear cells, taken in the first trimester of pregnancy.

This CDR3 reads CASSLRGSLYEQYF. CDR3 sequence (DNA): TGTGCCAGCAGTTTACGAGGATCTCTCTACGAGCAGTACTTC. This chain uses TRBV28 with TRBJ2-7, with D unresolved. Trimming stripped 2 bases from V and 3 bases from J, with 11 bases between. The CDR3 length is 14 residues. CDR1 is MDHEN and CDR2 is SYDVKM in the germline V gene. Using reference TRBV28 and TRBJ2-7 for the parts outside the CDR3, the full variable domain is DVKVTQSSRYLVKRTGEKVFLECVQDMDHENMFWYRQDPGLGLRLIYFSYDVKMKEKGDIPEGYSVSREKKERFSLILESASTNQTSMYLCASSLRGSLYEQYFGPGTRLTVT.